These 8 T cell receptor beta chains share one sample of origin, sequenced in a study of cytomegalovirus exposure and HLA in healthy donors. This PCR relied on a set of 60 Vbeta primers and 13 Jbeta primers. The table came from immunoSEQ multiplex PCR; TCRdb's copy has only in-frame clones and leaves some out. This repertoire shows some 74,000 clones, 80% found once; its top ten account for 0.9% to 1.2%. The sample consisted of PBMCs. The receptors shown here come from a male donor in good health and CMV-seronegative.

This clone was found once. The CDR3 coding sequence is TGTGCCAGCAACAGGAATGACTATGGCTACACCTTC. As protein: CASNRNDYGYTF. This chain joins TRBV2 and TRBJ1-2; weak D call: TRBD1 (5 bases). This CDR3 has 12 amino acids. Trimming pared 7 bases from V and 3 bases from J, leaving 9 bases between. From germline, CDR1 is SNHLY and CDR2 FYNNEI.

The rearrangement uses TRBV6-1 and TRBJ1-2, with D perhaps TRBD1 (5 bases). The germline CDR1 and CDR2 sequences are MNHNS and SASEGT. V lost 1 base and J 7 bases, leaving 16 bases between the germline ends. CDR3 length: 15 residues. For the CDR3, the DNA is TGTGCCAGCAGTGAAGGTAGGGGCGGATCTGCTGGCTACACCTTC. Its translation: CASSEGRGGSAGYTF.

This chain connects TRBV19 to TRBJ2-5; D remains ambiguous. The CDR3 covers 14 residues. Germline CDR1 is LNHDA and CDR2 is SQIVND (reference sequence). V was cut by 3 bases and J by 5 bases, with 13 bases left in between. The CDR3 spells CASSIGSLRETQYF. The CDR3 DNA reads as TGTGCCAGTAGTATCGGCTCACTGAGGGAGACCCAGTACTTC.

The chain recombines TRBV11-3 with TRBJ1-2, with TRBD1 as a possible D gene (6 bases). Trimming cost V 5 bases and J 4 bases, with 20 bases left between them. Germline V gene data show CDR1 as SGHNT and CDR2 as YENEEA. This CDR3 comprises 16 residues. Here the CDR3 reads CASSLKTDRFPYGYTF. DNA for the CDR3: TGTGCCAGCAGCCTTAAAACCGACAGGTTCCCCTATGGCTACACCTTC.

The V and J genes are TRBV6-1 and TRBJ2-7, with 8 bases matching TRBD1. CDR3 length: 15 residues. J gave up 4 bases and V 4 bases, and 9 bases lay outside the gene matches. In germline, CDR1 is MNHNS, CDR2 SASEGT. Here the CDR3 reads CASSGPGTGPYEQYF. For the CDR3, the DNA is TGTGCCAGCAGTGGACCAGGGACAGGCCCTTACGAGCAGTACTTC.

This clone was picked up a small number of times. V is TRBV6-5 and J is TRBJ2-7; D uncertain. Germline values: CDR1 MNHEY, CDR2 SVGAGI. V was clipped by 5 bases and J by 3 bases, with 8 bases between them. The CDR3 spans 12 residues. The CDR3 DNA is TGTGCCAGCAGTGAACGGGTCTACGAGCAGTACTTC. This gives the protein CASSERVYEQYF.

The rearrangement joins TRBV18 to TRBJ2-1, with 9 bases lining up with TRBD1. There are 17 residues in the CDR3. The V gene end was trimmed by 2 bases and the J gene end by 7 bases; junction bases not matched to a gene: 12. Germline assignment: CDR1 KGHSH and CDR2 LQKENI. The CDR3, as DNA: TGTGCCAGCTCACCAGAGCTGCGGGACAGGGTTACGAATGAGCAGTTCTTC. The encoded protein is CASSPELRDRVTNEQFF. The full variable domain, its missing parts supplied by reference TRBV18 and TRBJ2-1, is NAGVMQNPRHLVRRRGQEARLRCSPMKGHSHVYWYRQLPEEGLKFMVYLQKENIIDESGMPKERFSAEFPKEGPSILRIQQVVRGDSAAYFCASSPELRDRVTNEQFFGPGTRLTVL.

The chain links TRBV6-1 to TRBJ2-5; 8 bases align to TRBD2. Germline CDR1 is MNHNS and CDR2 is SASEGT. The CDR3 spans 15 residues. V was pared by 3 bases and J by 5 bases, with 8 bases of the junction left unmatched. CDR3 DNA: TGTGCCAGCAGTGAGGGCGGGGGGCAGTGGGAGACCCAGTACTTC. This translates into CASSEGGGQWETQYF.